These T cell receptor beta chains were read from a single sample in a study of early T cells in non-severe SARS-CoV-2 infection. MiXCR was run by TCRdb on the 5' RACE reads, yielding one entry per CDR3 protein. Of 55,000 to 70,000 distinct CDR3 sequences detected, less than 5.5% appear once; the ten largest clones hold approximately 5%. Sample: whole blood. The source of these receptors is an adult who was a healthcare worker with PCR-confirmed SARS-CoV-2 infection or an uninfected control (not recorded which). Both conserved end residues are part of each CDR3. Each record gives: V gene, J gene, D gene, clone size, CDR3 DNA, CDR3 protein. A D gene is named only where the DNA matches it firmly. Clone size, where shown, is once, few, many, or a class for clones that have expanded.

V: TRBV29-1
J: TRBJ2-2
D: .
size: many
DNA: TGCAGCTTCCGGGGGAACACCGGGGAGCTGTTTTTT
CDR3: CSFRGNTGELFF

V: TRBV4-2
J: TRBJ1-1
D: .
size: many
DNA: TGTGCCAGCAGCCAAGAAACTCTGGGCAGGTTGGTTTCCGGGACTGAAGCTTTCTTT
CDR3: CASSQETLGRLVSGTEAFF

V: TRBV29-1
J: TRBJ2-1
D: .
size: many
DNA: TGCAGCGTAGGACACAGCTCCTACAATGAGCAGTTCTTC
CDR3: CSVGHSSYNEQFF

V: TRBV5-1
J: TRBJ1-4
D: .
size: many
DNA: TGCGCCAGCAGCTTTGCGCGAGCTGATGAAAAACTGTTTTTT
CDR3: CASSFARADEKLFF

V: TRBV9
J: TRBJ2-1
D: TRBD2
size: few
DNA: TGTGCCAGCAGCGAAGGACTAGCGGGGGGGAAGTTCTTC
CDR3: CASSEGLAGGKFF

V: TRBV6-5
J: TRBJ2-7
D: TRBD1
size: many
DNA: TGTGCCAGCAGTATACAGGGGGCGGTCGGCCACGAGCAGTACTTC
CDR3: CASSIQGAVGHEQYF

V: TRBV7-3
J: TRBJ2-7
D: TRBD2
size: few
DNA: TGTGCCAGCAGCTTAGGACTAGATGACGAGCAGTACTTC
CDR3: CASSLGLDDEQYF

V: TRBV2
J: TRBJ1-1
D: .
size: .
DNA: TGTGCCAGCAGTCTCGAGGGTCTTTGGGGCACTGAAGCTTTCTTT
CDR3: CASSLEGLWGTEAFF

V: TRBV11-2
J: TRBJ2-2
D: TRBD2
size: few
DNA: TGTGCCAGCAGGGGGACTAGGAGAAACACCGGGGAGCTGTTTTTT
CDR3: CASRGTRRNTGELFF

V: TRBV2
J: TRBJ2-1
D: .
size: .
DNA: TGTGCCAGCAGTGAACCCAGGGGAGGGAATGAGCAGTTCTTC
CDR3: CASSEPRGGNEQFF

V: TRBV11-3
J: TRBJ2-3
D: .
size: many
DNA: TGTGCCAGCAGCTTCGGTGTAGATACGCAGTATTTT
CDR3: CASSFGVDTQYF

V: TRBV5-4
J: TRBJ1-2
D: .
size: many
DNA: TGTGCCAGCAGCTTGGATGGACCCGGGGACTACACCTTC
CDR3: CASSLDGPGDYTF

V: TRBV20-1
J: TRBJ2-7
D: .
size: .
DNA: TGCAGTGCCCTCTCGTATGGGGGCGGAGGCGAGCAGTACTTC
CDR3: CSALSYGGGGEQYF

V: TRBV20-1
J: TRBJ1-1
D: .
size: many
DNA: TGCAGTGCTAGAGAAGGGGGGGACACTGAAGCTTTCTTT
CDR3: CSAREGGDTEAFF

V: TRBV24-1
J: TRBJ2-3
D: TRBD1
size: many
DNA: TGTGCCACCAGTGCCCTGGGACAGTCCCCAAGAGATACGCAGTATTTT
CDR3: CATSALGQSPRDTQYF

V: TRBV20-1
J: TRBJ2-1
D: .
size: few
DNA: TGCAGTGCTCCTTTTTCCTACAATGAGCAGTTCTTC
CDR3: CSAPFSYNEQFF

V: TRBV5-6
J: TRBJ2-3
D: TRBD1
size: .
DNA: TGTGCCAGCAGCCGTGACCGGGACAGGGTCACAGATACGCAGTATTTT
CDR3: CASSRDRDRVTDTQYF

V: TRBV15
J: TRBJ1-5
D: .
size: many
DNA: TGTGCCACCAGCAGAGATCTTCGGAGGACAGATTACAATCAGCCCCAGCATTTT
CDR3: CATSRDLRRTDYNQPQHF

V: TRBV20-1
J: TRBJ2-7
D: .
size: .
DNA: TGCAGTGCTAGTGGCGGCGGAGCGGGCTACGAGCAGTACTTC
CDR3: CSASGGGAGYEQYF

V: TRBV29-1
J: TRBJ1-4
D: .
size: many
DNA: TGCAGCGTGGGGGACGCCGAAAAACTGTTTTTT
CDR3: CSVGDAEKLFF

V: TRBV11-2
J: TRBJ1-4
D: TRBD1
size: many
DNA: TGTGCCAGCAGCCCAGTTGCAGGGGGGAATGAAAAACTGTTTTTT
CDR3: CASSPVAGGNEKLFF

V: TRBV6-5
J: TRBJ2-3
D: TRBD2
size: many
DNA: TGTGCCAGCCCCCGACGGCCCCTAGCGGGAGGGCCCAGCGATACGCAGTATTTT
CDR3: CASPRRPLAGGPSDTQYF

V: TRBV11-2
J: TRBJ2-6
D: .
size: .
DNA: TGTGCCAGCAGCTTTGGGCAGGGGGGTTCCTCTGGGGCCAACGTCCTGACTTTC
CDR3: CASSFGQGGSSGANVLTF

V: TRBV5-6
J: TRBJ2-1
D: .
size: few
DNA: TGTGCCAGCAGTGGAGAGACAGAATACAATGAGCAGTTCTTC
CDR3: CASSGETEYNEQFF

V: TRBV7-2
J: TRBJ2-7
D: .
size: many
DNA: TGTGCCAGCAGCTCCGAACCGAGCTCCTACGAGCAGTACTTC
CDR3: CASSSEPSSYEQYF

V: TRBV29-1
J: TRBJ2-1
D: .
size: .
DNA: TGCAGCGTCGTCCGGGACTCACACAATGAGCAGTTCTTC
CDR3: CSVVRDSHNEQFF

V: TRBV27
J: TRBJ1-2
D: .
size: many
DNA: TGTGCCAGCAGTTTCGGGATCTCGAACTATGGCTACACCTTC
CDR3: CASSFGISNYGYTF